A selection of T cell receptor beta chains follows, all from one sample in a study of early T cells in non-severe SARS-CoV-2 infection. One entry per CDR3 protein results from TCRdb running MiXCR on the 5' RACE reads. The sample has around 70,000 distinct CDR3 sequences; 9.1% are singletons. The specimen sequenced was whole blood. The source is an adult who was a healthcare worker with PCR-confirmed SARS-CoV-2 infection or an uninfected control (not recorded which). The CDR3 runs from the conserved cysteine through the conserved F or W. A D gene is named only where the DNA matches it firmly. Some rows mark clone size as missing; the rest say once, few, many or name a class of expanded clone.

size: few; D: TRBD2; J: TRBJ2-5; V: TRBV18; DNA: TGTGCCAGCTCCCCCACAAGGAGCGGGACCAACCAAGAGACCCAGTACTTC; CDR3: CASSPTRSGTNQETQYF
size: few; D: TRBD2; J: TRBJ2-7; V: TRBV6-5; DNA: TGTGCCAGCAGTTATGGGCCTAGCGGGAGTAACGAGCAGTACTTC; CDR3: CASSYGPSGSNEQYF
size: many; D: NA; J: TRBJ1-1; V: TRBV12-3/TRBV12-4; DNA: TGTGCCGCGGAAAGGAATCAGAACACTGAAGCTTTCTTT; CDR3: CAAERNQNTEAFF
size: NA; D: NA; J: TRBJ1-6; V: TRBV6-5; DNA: TGTGCCAGCAGTTACTCGGGAACCGGGACCAATAATTCACCCCTCCACTTT; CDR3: CASSYSGTGTNNSPLHF
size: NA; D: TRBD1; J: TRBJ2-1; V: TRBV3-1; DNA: TGTGCCAGCAGCCCCAGGGACAGCTTACGGAATGAGCAGTTCTTC; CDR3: CASSPRDSLRNEQFF
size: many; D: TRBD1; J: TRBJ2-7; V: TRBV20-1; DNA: TGCAGTGCTTATGGGACAGGGAGCTCCTACGAGCAGTACTTC; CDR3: CSAYGTGSSYEQYF
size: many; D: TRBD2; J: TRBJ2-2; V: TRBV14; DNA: TGTGCCAGCAGCTTCGGACTAGCGGGAAACACCGGGGAGCTGTTTTTT; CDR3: CASSFGLAGNTGELFF
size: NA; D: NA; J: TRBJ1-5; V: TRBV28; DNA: TGTGCCAGCAGTCCCCCCGTTGGGACGGGGAATCAGCCCCAGCATTTT; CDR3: CASSPPVGTGNQPQHF
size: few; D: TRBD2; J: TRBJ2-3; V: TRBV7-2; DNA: TGTGCCAGCAGCCCCTATGGCGGGAGAGGGGATACGCAGTATTTT; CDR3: CASSPYGGRGDTQYF
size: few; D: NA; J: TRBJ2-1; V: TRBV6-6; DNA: TGTGCCAGCAGTTACTCGGGGAGGTACAATGAGCAGTTCTTC; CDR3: CASSYSGRYNEQFF
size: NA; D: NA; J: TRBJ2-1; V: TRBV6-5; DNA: TGTGCCAGCAGTCGGAGCAGGGGTTACTCCTACAATGAGCAGTTCTTC; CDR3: CASSRSRGYSYNEQFF
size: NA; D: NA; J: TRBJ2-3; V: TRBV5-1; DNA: TGCGCCAGCAGCTTGTCGAGCCGGGATACGCAGTATTTT; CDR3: CASSLSSRDTQYF
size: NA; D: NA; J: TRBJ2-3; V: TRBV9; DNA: TGTGCCAGCAGCGTAGGGGGACGAGCAACAGATACGCAGTATTTT; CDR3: CASSVGGRATDTQYF
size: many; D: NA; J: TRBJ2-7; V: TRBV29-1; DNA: TGCAGCGTTGAGACACAGGGCACCTACGAGCAGTACTTC; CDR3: CSVETQGTYEQYF
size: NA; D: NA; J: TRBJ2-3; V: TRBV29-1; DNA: NA; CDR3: CSALTGGVGTGAMDF
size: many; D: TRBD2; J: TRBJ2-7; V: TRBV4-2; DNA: TGTGCCAGCAGCCAAGATCTAGCGGGAGGCTACGAGCAGTACTTC; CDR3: CASSQDLAGGYEQYF
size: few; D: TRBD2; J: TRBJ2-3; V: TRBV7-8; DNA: TGTGCCAGCAGCTTATACGCGGGAGGGATACCAGATACGCAGTATTTT; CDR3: CASSLYAGGIPDTQYF
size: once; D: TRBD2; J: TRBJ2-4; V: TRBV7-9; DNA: TGTGCCAGCAGCCCGACTAGCGGGAGTAACATTCAGTACTTC; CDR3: CASSPTSGSNIQYF
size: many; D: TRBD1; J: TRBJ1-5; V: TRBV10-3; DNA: TGTGCCATCAAGGGTACAGGGGATAGCAATCAGCCCCAGCATTTT; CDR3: CAIKGTGDSNQPQHF
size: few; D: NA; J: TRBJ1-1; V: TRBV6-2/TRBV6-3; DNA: TGTGCCAGCAGTTACCCACAGGGCCGCATGAACACTGAAGCTTTCTTT; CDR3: CASSYPQGRMNTEAFF
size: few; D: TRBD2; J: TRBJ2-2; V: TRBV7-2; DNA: TGTGCCAGCAGTGCCCGTGGGCTAGCGGCGAACACCGGGGAGCTGTTTTTT; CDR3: CASSARGLAANTGELFF
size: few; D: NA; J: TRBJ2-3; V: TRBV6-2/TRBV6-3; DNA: TGTGCCAGCAGCCTGCAAGGGGGGCAGTATTTT; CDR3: CASSLQGGQYF
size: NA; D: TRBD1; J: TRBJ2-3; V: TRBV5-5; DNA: TGTGCCAGCAGCTCAGGGACAGGGGGCGGTACGCAGTATTTT; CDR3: CASSSGTGGGTQYF
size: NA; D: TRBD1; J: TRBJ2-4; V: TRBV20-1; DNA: TGCAGTGCTAGGCCCGGGACAGGAGATCCCAAAAACATTCAGTACTTC; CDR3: CSARPGTGDPKNIQYF
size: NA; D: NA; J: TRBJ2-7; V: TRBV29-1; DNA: TGCAGCGTTCAGGGCTCCCCTACTTGGGAGCAGTACTTC; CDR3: CSVQGSPTWEQYF
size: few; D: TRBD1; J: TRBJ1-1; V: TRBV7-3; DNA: TGTGCCAGCAGCCCCGGACAGGGTCCGAACACTGAAGCTTTCTTT; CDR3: CASSPGQGPNTEAFF
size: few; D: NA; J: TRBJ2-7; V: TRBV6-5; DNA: TGTGCCAGCAGTTACCTGGGGCCGTACGAGCAGTACTTC; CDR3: CASSYLGPYEQYF
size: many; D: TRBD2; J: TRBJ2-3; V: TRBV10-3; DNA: TGTGCCATCAGTGGTAGCGGGAGAGGCACAGATACGCAGTATTTT; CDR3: CAISGSGRGTDTQYF
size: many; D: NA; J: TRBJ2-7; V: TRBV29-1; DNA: TGCAGCGCCCTAAAGCTCCGGGACACCGCCTACGAGCAGTACTTC; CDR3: CSALKLRDTAYEQYF
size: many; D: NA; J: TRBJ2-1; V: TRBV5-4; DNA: TGTGCCAGCAGCTACCCCGGGGGCGACCATGAGCAGTTCTTC; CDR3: CASSYPGGDHEQFF
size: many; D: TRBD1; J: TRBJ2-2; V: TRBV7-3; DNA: TGTGCCAGCACCTTAAATCCGGGACAGGGACTTTCGGACACCGGGGAGCTGTTTTTT; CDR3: CASTLNPGQGLSDTGELFF
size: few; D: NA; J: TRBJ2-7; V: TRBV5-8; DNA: TGTGCCAGCAGCTCGGGCGCGGGGTATGAGCAGTACTTC; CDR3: CASSSGAGYEQYF
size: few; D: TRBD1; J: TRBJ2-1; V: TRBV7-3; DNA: TGTGCCAGCAGCTCCACAGCCGGGACAGGGTCCAATGAGCAGTTCTTC; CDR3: CASSSTAGTGSNEQFF
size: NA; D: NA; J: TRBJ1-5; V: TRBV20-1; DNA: TGCAGTGCTAGTCAACCGGATCAGCCCCAGCATTTT; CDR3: CSASQPDQPQHF
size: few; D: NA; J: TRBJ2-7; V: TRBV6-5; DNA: TGTGCCAGCGCTGTCCAGGTTACGTTCTACGAGCAGTACTTC; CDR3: CASAVQVTFYEQYF
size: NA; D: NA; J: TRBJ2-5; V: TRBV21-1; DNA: TGTGCCAGCAGCAAAGGGGGAAAGCCTCAAGAGACCCAGTACTTC; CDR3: CASSKGGKPQETQYF
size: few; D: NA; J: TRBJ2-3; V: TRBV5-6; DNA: TGTGCCAGCAGCACCTTACTAGCCCCTAAGTCAGATACGCAGTATTTT; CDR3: CASSTLLAPKSDTQYF
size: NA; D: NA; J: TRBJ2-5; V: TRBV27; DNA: TGTGCCAGCAGTCGCCGGCCGATGAACTACCAAGAGACCCAGTACTTC; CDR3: CASSRRPMNYQETQYF
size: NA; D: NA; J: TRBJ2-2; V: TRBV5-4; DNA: TGTGCCAGCAGCTTGGCGTTTTCGAACACCGGGGAGCTGTTTTTT; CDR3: CASSLAFSNTGELFF
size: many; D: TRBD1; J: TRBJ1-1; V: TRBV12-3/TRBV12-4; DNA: TGTGCCAGCAGCTACAGGGGCCTCGAAGCTTTCTTT; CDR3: CASSYRGLEAFF
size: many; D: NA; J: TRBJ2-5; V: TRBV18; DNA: TGTGCCAGCTCACAGGACCAAGAGACCCAGTACTTC; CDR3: CASSQDQETQYF
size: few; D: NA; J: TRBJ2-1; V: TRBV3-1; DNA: TGTGCCAGCAGCCAAGATAATCGGAATGAGCAGTTCTTC; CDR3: CASSQDNRNEQFF
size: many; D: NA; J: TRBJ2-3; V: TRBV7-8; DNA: TGTGCCAGCAGCTTAGATGGTGGTGATAGGGGTACGCAGTATTTT; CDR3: CASSLDGGDRGTQYF
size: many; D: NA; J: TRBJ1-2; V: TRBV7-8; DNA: TGTGCCAGCAGCTTAGCTTCCACGGGACCCTATGGCTACACCTTC; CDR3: CASSLASTGPYGYTF
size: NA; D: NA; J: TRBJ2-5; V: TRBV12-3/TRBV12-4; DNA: TGTGCCAGCAGTCGGGACTCCCGGGGAGAGACCCAGTACTTC; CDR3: CASSRDSRGETQYF
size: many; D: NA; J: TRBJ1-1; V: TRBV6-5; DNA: TGTGCCAGCAGTCCCGCCGGATCACGGGACACTGAAGCTTTCTTT; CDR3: CASSPAGSRDTEAFF